The clone carrying this T cell receptor (beta chain) was picked up one time. One junction end does not reproduce the germline sequence, and a read error may be involved. There are 16 residues in the CDR3. Germline CDR1 is WSHSY and CDR2 is SAAADI. This sample is drawn from a study of tumor-infiltrating lymphocytes in primary liver carcinoma. From unsorted bulk tissue weighing roughly 19-32 mg, DNA and RNA were co-extracted. Production of TCR beta cDNA used around 0.45 ug total RNA together with a constant-region primer. Construction of TCR beta libraries relied on three successive nested multiplex PCR rounds employing slightly modified ARM-PCR. TRBV1-TRBV30 forward and Cbeta reverse primers drove the first two roughly 10-cycle rounds. MiXCR was run by TCRdb on the multiplex PCR reads, yielding one entry per CDR3 protein. The table shows some 180,000 distinct CDR3 sequences, with around four fifths occurring only once.

This receptor was identified in a man aged 40-55 years with primary liver carcinoma and hepatitis B virus infection. The V call is TRBV10-2, the J call TRBJ1-5; TRBD1 aligns across 8 bases. Source material: tumor tissue from primary liver carcinoma. The CDR3 DNA reads as TGCGCCAGCAGTGAGCTCGACAGGGGAGGGAATCAGGCCCAGCATTTT. It encodes CASSELDRGGNQAQHF.